This entry lists 10 T cell receptor beta chains sequenced from one sample in a study of blood T cells in healthy people across ages (dated by TCRdb to 2013 to 2016). The protocol used for the library was 5' RACE. The reads were generated on an Illumina HiSeq 2500. The second PCR ran for roughly 6 to 11 cycles and used a J-beta primer mix along with a sample-barcoded 5' primer. TCRdb trimmed public reads at Q25 via fastp, called clones via MiXCR and kept in-frame beta chains. Each CDR3 protein gets just one entry, which takes the most common genes and DNA from the rows behind it. The sample table records approximately 490,000 distinct CDR3 sequences; nearly 25% of these occur just once. The ten largest account for around 10% of the sample. In addition, the sample was reused for a study of T cells of mothers and their children.

Sequencing was carried out using blood. The receptors were gathered from a boy younger than 18 in good health.

This clonotype was counted between two and nine times. The chain couples TRBV21-1 to TRBJ2-5; whether TRBD2, the table's D call, matches the DNA was not checked. The end of the DNA is better explained by TRBJ2-1, so the J call may be wrong. TRBV21-1 is noted as a pseudogene. The CDR3 has 17 amino acids. The CDR3 is CASSKGTSRRVWNEQFF. CDR3 sequence (DNA): TGTGCCAGCAGCAAGGGGACTAGCCGTCGAGTTTGGAATGAGCAGTTCTTC.

The J gene is TRBJ2-1, the V gene TRBV28; 7 nucleotides agree with TRBD1. This CDR3 is built from 17 residues. Trimming took 1 base from V and 5 from J; bases not matched to a gene: 11. Looked up from germline, CDR1 is MDHEN and CDR2 is SYDVKM. The CDR3 region has the DNA TGTGCCAGCAGTTTATTGAGTTGGACAGACAGGGACAATGAGCAGTTCTTC. This sequence encodes CASSLLSWTDRDNEQFF.

This clonotype has just a few counts. The junction differs from germline at one of its ends, possibly a read error. The V call is TRBV6-1, the J call TRBJ1-3; 7 nucleotides align to TRBD1. This CDR3 spans 15 amino acids. Germline loops: CDR1 MNHNS, CDR2 SASEGT. CDR3 in DNA: TGTGCCAGCAGCGGGGGACAGTTATCTGGAAACACCGTATATTTT. Amino acid sequence: CASSGGQLSGNTVYF.

This clonotype was detected a few times. V and J are TRBV28 and TRBJ2-7; unclear D gene. The CDR3 is 12 residues long. Trimming removed 10 bases from V and 4 bases from J, with 14 bases in between. Germline CDR1 MDHEN, CDR2 SYDVKM. In DNA form, the CDR3 reads TGTGCCACAGGCCTCAGTGGATACGAGCAGTACTTC. Amino acids: CATGLSGYEQYF. The whole variable domain, filled in from reference TRBV28 and TRBJ2-7, reads DVKVTQSSRYLVKRTGEKVFLECVQDMDHENMFWYRQDPGLGLRLIYFSYDVKMKEKGDIPEGYSVSREKKERFSLILESASTNQTSMYLCATGLSGYEQYFGPGTRLTVT.

This clonotype was detected ten times or more. The CDR3: CASSLRDTPTNEKLFF. CDR3 DNA: TGTGCCAGCAGCCTCCGGGACACCCCAACTAATGAAAAACTGTTTTTT. The J gene is TRBJ1-4, the V gene TRBV5-5; possible D gene TRBD1, 6 bases. Germline V gene data show CDR1 as SGHKS and CDR2 as YYEKEE (reference sequence). This CDR3 is 16 amino acids long. The germline V and J ends were trimmed by 4 bases and 0 bases, with 13 bases remaining between them.

V and J are TRBV3-1 and TRBJ2-7; 11 nucleotides align to TRBD2. From germline, CDR1 is LGHDT and CDR2 YNNKEL (reference sequence). The J segment lost 4 bases and the V segment lost 5 bases, leaving 16 bases of the junction unmatched. The CDR3 contains 18 residues. In DNA form, the CDR3 reads TGTGCCAGCAGCGACCCCTCCGGGCTAGCGGGGGGCAGGTACGAGCAGTACTTC. This encodes CASSDPSGLAGGRYEQYF.

This clonotype was detected a few times. The chain employs TRBV30 and TRBJ1-4, with D tentatively TRBD1 (6 bases). Trimming stripped 1 base from V and 0 bases from J, with 18 bases between. The germline V gene has CDR1 GTSNPN and CDR2 SVGIG (reference sequence). There are 18 residues in the CDR3. Here the CDR3 DNA reads TGTGCCTGGAGTGGAACCACAGGGCGCTCTGCAACTAATGAAAAACTGTTTTTT. Its translation is CAWSGTTGRSATNEKLFF.

The V gene is TRBV4-1, the J gene TRBJ1-2; D gene unclear. The CDR3 runs 14 residues. Germline CDR1 and CDR2: MGHRA and YSYEKL. V lost 4 bases and J lost 4, with 13 bases in between. The CDR3 spells CASSLPGESYGYTF. Written as DNA, the CDR3 is TGCGCCAGCAGCCTGCCCGGGGAGTCCTATGGCTACACCTTC.

The chain recombines TRBV27 with TRBJ2-1; 8 positions agree with TRBD2. TRBJ2-7 explains the end of the DNA better; the J call may be wrong. This CDR3 is 15 amino acids long. Per germline, CDR1 MNHEY and CDR2 SMNVEV (reference sequence). CDR3 DNA sequence: TGTGCCAGCAGTCCCGGGACGGGGGGGAATTACGAGCAGTACTTC. It codes for CASSPGTGGNYEQYF.

This clonotype has just one count. This sequence joins TRBV20-1 and TRBJ2-5; the D gene could be TRBD1 or TRBD2 (6 bases each). The J call is doubtful: the DNA matches TRBJ2-7 better. Germline CDR1 DFQATT, CDR2 SNEGSKA (reference sequence). The CDR3 has 16 residues. The CDR3 nucleotides read TGCAGTGGCCGCCAACCGGGGGCCAGAGGAGTCTCCGAGCAGTACTTC. Its translation: CSGRQPGARGVSEQYF.